The rows below give T cell receptor beta chains drawn from one sample of a study of CD8+CD57+ T cells in acquired aplastic anemia. MiXCR, run by TCRdb on the reads, gives a single entry per CDR3 protein. The table lists fewer than 80,000 distinct CDR3 sequences, just over 70% of them singletons. Sequencing was carried out using sorted CD4+, CD8+, or CD8+CD57+ T cells (not recorded which) from PBMCs. The receptor set was obtained from a human donor with aplastic anemia. CDR3s include the opening cysteine and the closing phenylalanine or tryptophan. The D gene is left open where the match is weak. Some rows mark clone size as missing; the rest say once, few, many or name a class of expanded clone.

TRBV7-3,12,.,few,TRBJ2-7,CASSPGSHEQYF,TGTGCCAGCAGCCCGGGGAGCCACGAGCAGTACTTC
TRBV4-2,13,.,many,TRBJ2-5,CASSQGGQETQYF,TGTGCCAGCAGCCAAGGCGGGCAAGAGACCCAGTACTTC
TRBV20-1,13,.,.,TRBJ2-7,CSARADHDYEQYF,TGCAGTGCTAGAGCGGATCACGACTACGAGCAGTACTTC
TRBV29-1,12,TRBD1,.,TRBJ2-1,CSVEQGAVEQFF,TGCAGCGTTGAGCAGGGGGCGGTTGAGCAGTTCTTC
TRBV19,15,.,.,TRBJ2-2,CASSIRGEATGELFF,TGTGCCAGTAGTATACGAGGGGAAGCCACCGGGGAGCTGTTTTTT
TRBV9,16,.,many,TRBJ2-2,CASSVNSGTLTGELFF,TGTGCCAGCAGCGTCAACTCCGGGACCCTTACCGGGGAGCTGTTTTTT
TRBV24-1,16,TRBD2,.,TRBJ2-1,CATSDLTSGGYNEQFF,TGTGCCACCAGTGATTTGACTAGCGGGGGGTACAATGAGCAGTTCTTC
TRBV20-1,16,.,.,TRBJ1-5,CSALPPGGTWNQPQHF,TGCAGTGCTCTCCCACCTGGGGGAACTTGGAATCAGCCCCAGCATTTT
TRBV7-2,14,.,few,TRBJ2-3,CASSLGPRKDTQYF,TGTGCCAGCAGCTTAGGACCGCGGAAGGATACGCAGTATTTT
TRBV29-1,10,.,few,TRBJ2-1,CSVASNEQFF,TGCAGCGTTGCCTCGAATGAGCAGTTCTTC
TRBV2,13,.,.,TRBJ2-5,CASRLWPRETQYF,TGTGCCAGCCGCCTTTGGCCAAGGGAGACCCAGTACTTC
TRBV9,15,TRBD2,.,TRBJ2-7,CASSVGLAATYEQYF,TGTGCCAGCAGCGTCGGACTAGCGGCTACCTACGAGCAGTACTTC
TRBV6-1,14,TRBD2,.,TRBJ2-5,CASSLGLATETQYF,TGTGCCAGCAGTCTAGGACTAGCGACAGAGACCCAGTACTTC
TRBV12-3/TRBV12-4,18,.,many,TRBJ2-5,CASSLGRGGTRTQETQYF,TGTGCCAGCAGTTTAGGGCGGGGCGGGACCAGGACCCAAGAGACCCAGTACTTC
TRBV11-1,15,TRBD2,few,TRBJ2-3,CASSLSGGGADTQYF,TGTGCCAGCAGCCTCAGTGGCGGGGGTGCAGATACGCAGTATTTT
TRBV4-2,15,.,.,TRBJ1-6,CASSQVVSYNSPLHF,TGTGCCAGCAGCCAAGTAGTGTCCTATAATTCACCCCTCCACTTT
TRBV2,13,TRBD1,.,TRBJ2-4,CASRDRGGHIQYF,TGTGCCAGCAGAGACAGGGGAGGACACATTCAGTACTTC
TRBV15,15,.,.,TRBJ1-2,CATSGGHSLNYGYTF,TGTGCCACCAGCGGCGGACACAGCCTTAACTATGGCTACACCTTC
TRBV7-2,14,.,.,TRBJ2-7,CASSLFPGSYEQYF,TGTGCCAGCAGCTTATTCCCGGGTTCCTACGAGCAGTACTTC
TRBV7-3,18,TRBD2,.,TRBJ2-2,CASSLNQTSGLSTGELFF,TGTGCCAGCAGCTTGAACCAGACTAGCGGGCTTAGCACCGGGGAGCTGTTTTTT
TRBV25-1,14,TRBD1,once,TRBJ1-2,CASSEQDRVGGYTF,TGTGCCAGCAGTGAACAGGACAGGGTGGGGGGCTACACCTTC
TRBV24-1,12,.,.,TRBJ1-5,CAASDFGQVLRF,TGTGCCGCCAGTGATTTCGGTCAGGTTTTGCGTTTT
TRBV10-2,14,TRBD2,.,TRBJ2-3,CASGLSGSGNTQYF,TGCGCCAGCGGCCTTAGCGGGAGCGGGAATACGCAGTATTTT
TRBV9,15,.,.,TRBJ1-2,CASSVDSWTVYGYTF,TGTGCCAGCAGCGTAGATTCTTGGACGGTCTATGGCTACACCTTC
TRBV15,15,.,.,TRBJ2-2,CATSNRDTNTGELFF,TGTGCCACCAGCAACCGGGACACAAACACCGGGGAGCTGTTTTTT
TRBV19,15,TRBD1,.,TRBJ1-1,CASSIGGQGSTEAFF,TGTGCCAGTAGTATAGGTGGACAGGGTTCCACTGAAGCTTTCTTT
TRBV5-1,14,.,.,TRBJ2-7,CASSRQDSDYEQYF,TGCGCCAGCAGCCGACAGGACAGTGACTACGAGCAGTACTTC
TRBV7-3,13,TRBD1,.,TRBJ1-2,CASSEGTGDGYTF,TGTGCCAGCAGCGAGGGGACAGGCGATGGCTACACCTTC
TRBV20-1,12,.,once,TRBJ2-7,CSASGGQLEQYF,TGCAGTGCTAGCGGGGGACAACTCGAGCAGTACTTC